This T cell receptor beta chain was sequenced for a study of long-term antiretroviral therapy in people with HIV (dated by TCRdb to between 2020 and 2023). Broadly, across the study: Collection of the earliest samples took place about a decade ahead of the 2015 WHO recommendation for immediate ART, at a time when ART was typically delayed until CD4 counts fell. This retrospective serial study examined whether starting ART and sustained HIV suppression were associated with changes in the composition and diversity of the TRB repertoire in peripheral blood. The cohort contributed over 150 cryopreserved PBMC samples from a few dozen adults with confirmed HIV infection, collected serially over a mean of 6 years (range 1-12). Of the roughly 30 participants with HIV, eleven were female. No cross-contamination during QIAcube processing was seen in test extractions of a monoclonal T-cell line run alongside a few dozen polyclonal samples.

As for this clone: What antigen it recognizes has not been identified. Base qualities are not at hand, and no much larger clone is one base apart.

V and J are trimmed by 4 bases and 2 bases, and the gene matches miss 5 bases of the junction. Taken from cysteine to phenylalanine, the CDR3 has 14 residues. Only the CDR3 DNA is retained, 42 bases long and in frame from the first base. For CDR1 and CDR2, the germline V gene lists SGHRS and YFSETQ. The immunoSEQ hsTCRB v3.0 assay was used at survey level resolution to sequence the TRB variable region. The targeted TRB sequencing depth was roughly 40,000-55,000 T-cell genomes per sample. TRB libraries were pooled and sequenced on an Illumina MiSeq using a v3 150-cycle kit. Processing in the source paper ran as follows. Repertoire analysis ran in R within a reproducible Nextflow workflow covering QC, data transformation and analysis. LymphoSeq2, an R package for exploring AIRR-Seq data, was used to implement the custom analyses. A few samples that produced fewer than 5000 total TRB sequences were removed, so some 190 HIV repertoires were analyzed. Among the 180 to 200 retained HIV repertoires, about 59 were collected before ART initiation and around 130 were collected after ART initiation. Each repertoire was downsampled to 5000 TRB nucleotide sequences, and summary statistics were averaged across 100 downsampling iterations. Only TRB sequences with CDR3 regions of at least seven amino acids were retained for analysis. Two measures captured diversity: a Shannon entropy-derived clonality score and the Gini coefficient. In the repertoire networks, any two of the top 5000 CDR3 amino acid sequences were linked whenever the two sequences differed by an edit distance of one. GLIPH2 predicted antigen specificity groups and MHC restriction for TRB CDR3 amino acid sequences. CDR3 amino acid sequences were matched against VDJdb and McPAS-TCR to flag known CMV, EBV, HIV or tissue antigen associations. Pre-ART, post-ART and control groups were compared with Wilcoxon signed-rank tests and Holm-Bonferroni correction. The immuneACCESS repertoire file appears here via TCRdb, limited to in-frame rearrangements. These files lack a portion of the clones; in checked studies, under half of the deficit traces to unresolved V genes, and the cause of the others is not known. D and trimming were read from the DNA, whereas the V and J calls and clone size are those reported in that table. Across this sample there are 15,000 to 20,000 clones, with 90% to 95% seen only once. The biggest ten clones account for just over 1.4% of the sample.

The paper's findings and limits, for the study overall: Inferences about post-ART repertoire changes are limited because no data were available on ART adherence, viral resistance or therapy changes. Narrower CDR3 length ranges were observed in HIV repertoires than in controls, and an antigen-experienced repertoire with only a slight naive shift after ART was suggested by the network structure. Because pre-ART samples had limited cell numbers, profiling was done on unsorted PBMC rather than on sorted CD4+ and CD8+ T cells. Samples dated from the mid-2000s to the late 2010s, and the ART regimens used may be less effective than current ones. Because PBMC availability was limited, only the TCR beta chain was sequenced, with no alpha chain pairing. The repertoire was dominated across all time points by expanded TRB clones identified before ART initiation, although this dominance was seen to fluctuate and to decrease in many PLHIV after ART. ART initiation was associated with a significant increase in TRB diversity, but diversity stayed significantly below transplant donor controls even after long-term ART.

To be included, a participant needed at least one PBMC sample from before ART initiation plus at least two post-ART samples. Every participant with HIV received treatment in the United States of America. Before DNA extraction, cryopreserved samples of roughly 1-10 million PBMC were thawed and washed. At the time of the earliest PBMC sample, participants with HIV were aged between roughly 23 and 60 years. Each participant contributed PBMC samples from 1-4 timepoints before ART initiation and 2-8 timepoints after ART initiation, with a median of 7 samples. Serial HIV viral load, CD4+ T-cell count, ART history and demographic data were obtained for every participant. A Qiagen kit on a QIAcube was used to extract genomic DNA from unsorted PBMC, with samples processed in batches of 12.

This specimen consisted of unsorted PBMCs, obtained more than 10 years after starting antiretroviral therapy. The chain is made from TRBV5-1 and TRBJ2-5; TRBD1 aligns with 7 central bases. The clonotype comes from a man aged 25-45 years with HIV. The CDR3: CASSTRGYQETQYF. The DNA sequence follows: TGCGCCAGCAGCACCAGGGGGTATCAAGAGACCCAGTACTTC.